These 15 T cell receptor beta chains share one sample of origin, sequenced in a study of PD-L1 blockade in urothelial cancer. Sequencing used immunoSEQ multiplex PCR; TCRdb keeps in-frame clones, though not all of them. Of tens of thousands of clones in the sample, about four fifths were seen once. The source material was PBMCs, sampled around atezolizumab (anti-PD-L1) treatment. The receptors shown here come from a man in his 70s with urothelial cancer.

This chain uses TRBV7-9 with TRBJ2-1, with D tentatively TRBD2 (5 bases). V was trimmed by 3 bases and J by 5 bases, leaving 5 bases between them. This CDR3 region has 12 residues. From germline, CDR1 is SEHNR and CDR2 FQNEAQ (reference sequence). The CDR3 nucleotides are TGTGCCAGCAGCTTCGGGGACAATGAGCAGTTCTTC. Amino acid sequence: CASSFGDNEQFF.

The J gene is TRBJ2-7, the V gene TRBV5-1; TRBD2 matches 11 bases. This CDR3 has 14 amino acids. Unmatched junction bases numbered 5, after V lost 7 bases and J lost 2 bases. CDR1 is SGHRS and CDR2 is YFSETQ in the germline V gene. DNA of the CDR3: TGCGCCAGCGGGACTAGCGGAGATCCCTACGAGCAGTACTTC. It encodes CASGTSGDPYEQYF.

This chain links TRBV5-1 with TRBJ2-1; no clear D. Germline V CDR1 and CDR2: SGHRS, YFSETQ. Trimming took off 0 bases at V and 2 bases at J, with 6 bases between the two ends. The CDR3 has 14 residues. This CDR3 reads CASSLALTYNEQFF. DNA for the CDR3: TGCGCCAGCAGCTTGGCACTGACCTACAATGAGCAGTTCTTC.

This sequence joins TRBV15 and TRBJ2-3; a possible D gene is TRBD2 (6 bases). The germline gives CDR1 LNHNV, CDR2 YYDKDF (reference sequence). V lost 0 bases and J lost 2, with 12 bases in between. CDR3 length: 16 residues. CDR3 in amino acids: CATSRDYGDFTDTQYF. CDR3 sequence (DNA): TGTGCCACCAGCAGAGATTACGGGGACTTCACAGATACGCAGTATTTT.

V is TRBV27 and J is TRBJ2-2; the D is unclear. Trimming removed 8 bases at V and 5 bases at J, with 12 bases between. This CDR3 has 13 amino acids. From germline, CDR1 is MNHEY and CDR2 SMNVEV (reference sequence). CDR3 nucleotide sequence: TGTGCCAGCCCAGGCAGGTGGACCGGGGAGCTGTTTTTT. Translating gives CASPGRWTGELFF.

The chain recombines TRBV6-5 with TRBJ2-5, with TRBD2 identical over 14 bases. J was trimmed by 2 bases and V by 10 bases; bases with no gene match: 6. In germline, CDR1 is MNHEY, CDR2 SVGAGI. The CDR3 runs to 15 residues. CDR3 coding DNA: TGTGCCACCGGACTAGCGGGGGGAGGTCAAGAGACCCAGTACTTC. It is translated as CATGLAGGGQETQYF.

This clone was observed once. V usage is TRBV11-2 and J usage is TRBJ2-7, with TRBD1 matching 8 bases. In germline, CDR1 is SGHAT, CDR2 FQNNGV. V gave up 2 bases and J gave up 1 base; unmatched junction bases: 7. There are 16 residues in the CDR3. The CDR3 coding sequence is TGTGCCAGCAGCTTACAGGGGGCTCTCGGGTCCTACGAGCAGTACTTC. The encoded protein is CASSLQGALGSYEQYF.

This chain joins TRBV6-5 and TRBJ2-3; no clear D. Germline loops: CDR1 MNHEY, CDR2 SVGAGI. The V end lost 0 bases, the J end lost 2 bases, and 3 bases lay between the germline ends. The CDR3 is made up of 13 amino acids. CDR3 amino acids: CASSYSHTDTQYF. CDR3 bases: TGTGCCAGCAGTTACTCCCACACAGATACGCAGTATTTT.

This clone was seen a single time. This chain links TRBV4-1 with TRBJ1-4; 7 nucleotides agree with TRBD1. This CDR3 region has 14 residues. Germline CDR1 MGHRA, CDR2 YSYEKL. The trim removed 0 bases at V and 8 bases at J, leaving 3 bases unmatched. For the CDR3, the DNA is TGCGCCAGCAGCCAAGATAACAGGGGCGAAAAACTGTTTTTT. The encoded protein is CASSQDNRGEKLFF.

This chain joins TRBV12-5 and TRBJ2-6; D gene unclear. The CDR3 totals 13 residues. CDR1 and CDR2 from the germline V gene are LGHNT and FRNRAP. V dropped 6 bases and J dropped 0 bases, with 3 bases sitting between them. CDR3 DNA sequence: TGTGCTAGTGGCGGCTCTGGGGCCAACGTCCTGACTTTC. Residues: CASGGSGANVLTF.

This clone appeared once. The chain uses TRBV25-1 and TRBJ2-2; possible D gene TRBD1, 6 bases. This CDR3 is 15 amino acids long. Germline-derived CDR1 and CDR2 are MGHDK and SYGVNS. Trimming stripped 2 bases from V and 4 bases from J, with 11 bases between. CDR3 sequence: CASSEHRAGTGELFF. CDR3 in DNA: TGTGCCAGCAGTGAACACAGGGCGGGCACCGGGGAGCTGTTTTTT.

V gene TRBV11-2 combines with J gene TRBJ2-7, with unresolved D. The CDR3 runs 14 residues. Trimming left V 2 bases short and J 4 bases short, with 12 bases between. Germline loops: CDR1 SGHAT, CDR2 FQNNGV. CDR3 region: CASSLSLDTYEQYF. The CDR3 region has the DNA TGTGCCAGCAGCTTAAGTCTAGATACTTACGAGCAGTACTTC.

There are a few counts of this clone. This chain joins TRBV29-1 and TRBJ2-2; possibly TRBD1 for D (5 bases). Germline CDR1 SQVTM, CDR2 ANQGSEA. This CDR3 spans 13 amino acids. V dropped 7 bases and J dropped 6 bases, with 15 bases sitting between them. CDR3: CSGQPFGAGELFF. The CDR3 DNA reads TGCAGCGGACAGCCTTTTGGGGCCGGGGAGCTGTTTTTT.

In its sample, this clone was seen a few times. The chain links TRBV18 to TRBJ2-1, with 7 bases aligning to TRBD2. CDR3 size: 14 residues. V gave up 6 bases and J gave up 0 bases; unmatched junction bases: 2. From germline, CDR1 is KGHSH and CDR2 LQKENI. The CDR3 DNA is TGTGCCAGCTCCGGCGGGGGCTCCTACAATGAGCAGTTCTTC. Protein product: CASSGGGSYNEQFF.

Comments on this clone: Additional DNA sequences in this sample encode the identical CDR3. The chain joins TRBV7-2 to TRBJ2-2; D might be TRBD2 (5 bases). From germline, CDR1 is SGHTA and CDR2 FQGNSA. CDR3 size: 14 residues. Trimming shortened V by 1 base and J by 3 bases, and 6 bases separated the two germline ends. In nucleotides, the CDR3 is TGTGCCAGCAGCTTAGTCGGGGACACCGGGGAGCTGTTTTTT. As protein: CASSLVGDTGELFF.